This T cell receptor beta chain appears in the sequencing data of a study of T-cell reconstitution after alpha-beta-depleted transplantation in children. The study's findings and limits: Recipient T cells and thymic progenitors that survived gave rise to the high TCRbeta diversity observed at day 60 in some patients. T-cell counts and diversity were attributed mostly to newly produced T cells one year after transplant. About two months after transplant, alpha-beta T cells reportedly came from several hundred expanded graft clones.

The CDR3 length is 13 residues. With regard to this clonotype: Its specificity is unknown.

It was with unique molecular identifiers that the TCRbeta library was prepared. TCRdb analysed the PCR reads with MiXCR anew, one entry per CDR3 protein. The sample lists 780,000 or so distinct CDR3 sequences, approximately 15% occurring once. The starting material was PBMCs, mostly from graft donor cells, obtained 360 days after TCRalphabeta/CD19-depleted stem cell transplant. This rearrangement joins TRBV21-1 to TRBJ2-1; TRBD1 is the table's D call and was not checked against the DNA. TRBV21-1 is termed a pseudogene. The TCR was taken from a male patient younger than 18 who had a stem cell transplant for acute lymphoblastic leukemia, so the T cells may come from the graft donor. Here the CDR3 reads CASSRQVNNEQFF. As DNA, the CDR3 is TGTGCCAGCAGCAGACAGGTAAACAATGAGCAGTTCTTC.